Sequencing of this T cell receptor (beta chain) was carried out in a study of blood T cell repertoires in COVID-19. CDR1 is SGHNT and CDR2 is YENEEA in the germline V gene. Deletions cut 5 bases from V and 0 bases from J, with 14 bases between. CDR3 length: 15 amino acids. Original analysis: Nucleated cell counts were estimated from reference gene primer amplification. Method: immunoSEQ multiplex PCR; TCRdb's copy keeps in-frame clones and lacks some. V and J calls and clone size are those listed in that table; D and trimming were worked out from the DNA. The sample records about 180,000 clones, 85% to 90% being singletons. This clone was recorded once.

The V and J genes are TRBV11-3 and TRBJ2-7, with D tentatively TRBD1 (6 bases). The specimen sequenced was peripheral blood. This TCR derives from a woman in her 70s with COVID-19, enrolled during active disease. The CDR3 here is CASSPGHTDSYEQYF. CDR3 DNA: TGTGCCAGCAGCCCGGGACATACCGACTCCTACGAGCAGTACTTC.